The rows below give T cell receptor beta chains drawn from one sample of a study of blood T cells in healthy people across ages. TCRdb processed the 5' RACE reads anew with MiXCR; each CDR3 protein has one entry. Of 650,000 to 900,000 distinct CDR3 sequences detected, around 68% appear once; the ten largest clones hold 28%. Sequencing used blood. These TCRs come from a man aged 30-40 years in good health. Each CDR3 is given with its conserved first and last residue. Fields, in order: D gene, clone size, J gene, V gene, CDR3 protein, CDR3 DNA. A D gene is named only where the DNA matches it firmly. Clone size is given for some rows only: seen once, a few or many times, or a class if the clone is expanded.

>TRBD2|.|TRBJ2-5|TRBV28
CASSRPGTTFPEQYF
TGTGCCAGCAGTAGACCCGGGACTACTTTTCCAGAGCAGTACTTC
>.|.|TRBJ2-1|TRBV10-3
CAISPTTPSSGEQFF
TGTGCCATCAGTCCGACTACTCCTTCTTCTGGTGAGCAGTTCTTC
>.|.|TRBJ1-1|TRBV4-3
CASSQAPGVTEAFF
TGCGCCAGCAGCCAAGCACCCGGGGTCACTGAAGCTTTCTTT
>TRBD1|.|TRBJ2-5|TRBV6-5
CASSRLTGGETQYF
TGTGCCAGCAGCCGCCTTACAGGGGGAGAGACCCAGTACTTC
>TRBD1|.|TRBJ1-2|TRBV30
CAWHVDRFYGYTF
TGTGCCTGGCATGTGGACAGGTTCTACGGCTACACCTTC
>TRBD1|.|TRBJ1-2|TRBV4-1
CASSQGAGGDYNYGYTF
TGCGCCAGCAGCCAAGGGGCAGGGGGCGACTATAACTATGGCTACACCTTC
>.|.|TRBJ1-1|TRBV6-4
CASSDPKGCGTEAFF
TGTGCCAGCAGTGACCCGAAGGGTTGTGGCACTGAAGCTTTCTTT
>.|few|TRBJ2-1|TRBV20-1
CSATKGEMRGKGYNEQFF
TGCAGTGCCACAAAGGGCGAAATGAGAGGGAAGGGGTACAATGAGCAGTTCTTC
>.|.|TRBJ1-4|TRBV4-3
CASSKGWRETNEKLFF
TGCGCCAGCAGCAAAGGGTGGCGGGAAACTAATGAAAAACTGTTTTTT
>TRBD1|.|TRBJ2-1|TRBV4-2
CASSQPGTGSYNEQFF
TGTGCCAGCAGCCAACCAGGGACAGGCTCCTACAATGAGCAGTTCTTC
>.|.|TRBJ1-2|TRBV4-2
CASSQGALNYGYTF
TGTGCCAGCAGCCAAGGAGCGCTAAACTATGGCTACACCTTC
>.|.|TRBJ2-7|TRBV5-1
CASSFTRDTYEQYF
TGCGCCAGCAGCTTTACGAGGGACACCTACGAGCAGTACTTC
>.|.|TRBJ2-5|TRBV6-5
CASSYSIGRQETQYF
TGTGCCAGCAGTTACTCTATTGGGCGGCAAGAGACCCAGTACTTC
>.|.|TRBJ2-5|TRBV6-5
CASSRGNYGETQYF
TGTGCCAGCAGCCGGGGGAATTACGGGGAGACCCAGTACTTC
>TRBD2|.|TRBJ2-3|TRBV7-2
CASSSLAGGKLGTDTQYF
TGTGCCAGCAGCTCTCTAGCGGGGGGGAAGCTGGGCACAGATACGCAGTATTTT
>TRBD2|.|TRBJ2-3|TRBV7-3
CASSYTSGGPDTQYF
TGTGCCAGCAGTTATACTAGCGGGGGCCCAGATACGCAGTATTTT
>TRBD2|.|TRBJ2-5|TRBV20-1
CSANRASGVETQYF
TGCAGTGCTAATCGAGCTAGCGGGGTGGAGACCCAGTACTTC
>.|.|TRBJ2-4|TRBV28
CASSFSDGQYF
TGTGCCAGCAGTTTCAGCGACGGGCAGTACTTC
>.|.|TRBJ2-3|TRBV7-9
CASSTGTDLVDTQYF
TGTGCCAGCAGCACCGGGACGGACCTGGTAGATACGCAGTATTTT
>TRBD2|few|TRBJ2-7|TRBV7-8
CASSLPAGGSYEQYF
TGTGCCAGCAGCTTACCGGCGGGGGGCTCCTACGAGCAGTACTTC
>TRBD2|.|TRBJ2-3|TRBV2
CASSEGTSSYITDTQYF
TGTGCCAGCAGTGAAGGGACTAGTTCCTATATCACAGATACGCAGTATTTT
>TRBD1|.|TRBJ2-5|TRBV15
CATSDDRVGKTQYF
TGTGCCACCAGCGACGACAGGGTTGGGAAGACCCAGTACTTC
>.|.|TRBJ1-5|TRBV12-3/TRBV12-4
CASILSNSNQPQHF
TGTGCCAGCATATTAAGTAATAGCAATCAGCCCCAGCATTTT
>.|.|TRBJ1-6|TRBV5-1
CASSSGTPADSPLHF
TGCGCCAGCAGCTCAGGAACCCCAGCGGATTCACCCCTCCACTTT
>TRBD1|.|TRBJ1-2|TRBV20-1
CSASQRGQGDYGYTF
TGCAGTGCTAGTCAAAGGGGACAGGGGGACTATGGCTACACCTTC
>TRBD1|.|TRBJ2-3|TRBV27
CASSATGGDTQYF
TGTGCCAGCAGCGCGACAGGGGGAGATACGCAGTATTTT
>TRBD1|.|TRBJ1-5|TRBV7-6
CASSRGQGSNQPQHF
TGTGCCAGCAGCCGCGGACAGGGTAGCAATCAGCCCCAGCATTTT
>.|.|TRBJ2-1|TRBV11-2
CASSLDSLTYNEQFF
TGTGCCAGCAGCTTGGACAGCCTAACCTACAATGAGCAGTTCTTC
>TRBD2|.|TRBJ2-7|TRBV20-1
CSARDLSSGGVRDLAYEQYF
TGCAGTGCTAGAGATCTGTCGAGCGGGGGCGTTAGAGACCTAGCCTACGAGCAGTACTTC
>TRBD2|.|TRBJ2-5|TRBV20-1
CSAGGTTKETQYF
TGCAGTGCGGGCGGGACTACCAAAGAGACCCAGTACTTC
>.|.|TRBJ1-2|TRBV28
CASRTAESGYGYTF
TGTGCCAGTAGGACAGCAGAGTCCGGCTATGGCTACACCTTC
>.|.|TRBJ1-6|TRBV7-9
CASSEGRTYNSPLHF
TGTGCCAGCAGCGAGGGACGGACCTATAATTCACCCCTCCACTTT
>TRBD1|.|TRBJ1-2|TRBV3-1
CASSQTDRARGYTF
TGTGCCAGCAGCCAAACGGACAGGGCCAGGGGCTACACCTTC
>.|few|TRBJ2-7|TRBV7-2
CASSLSGGYDYEQYF
TGTGCCAGCAGCCTCAGTGGCGGATATGATTACGAGCAGTACTTC
>.|.|TRBJ1-5|TRBV24-1
CATSESPGIQPQHF
TGTGCCACCAGTGAATCTCCAGGGATTCAGCCCCAGCATTTT
>.|few|TRBJ1-2|TRBV20-1
CSARDPGTILYGYTF
TGCAGTGCTAGAGATCCCGGGACGATACTATATGGCTACACCTTC
>.|few|TRBJ2-7|TRBV20-1
CSARDWGGGTEQYF
TGCAGTGCTAGAGATTGGGGTGGGGGAACCGAGCAGTACTTC
>.|.|TRBJ2-7|TRBV27
CASSLWTASNEQYF
TGTGCCAGCAGTTTATGGACAGCATCGAACGAGCAGTACTTC
>TRBD2|.|TRBJ2-1|TRBV20-1
CSAPPGLVGYNEQFF
TGCAGTGCACCTCCGGGACTAGTGGGATACAATGAGCAGTTCTTC
>.|.|TRBJ2-7|TRBV7-2
CASSLLRGGNYEQYF
TGTGCCAGCAGCTTACTGAGGGGGGGAAACTACGAGCAGTACTTC
>TRBD2|.|TRBJ2-5|TRBV13
CASSARLAGGPETQYF
TGTGCCAGCAGCGCCCGACTAGCGGGGGGTCCTGAGACCCAGTACTTC
>.|.|TRBJ2-1|TRBV6-2/TRBV6-3
CASSYSVGVNNEQFF
TGTGCCAGCAGTTACTCTGTGGGGGTCAACAATGAGCAGTTCTTC
>TRBD2|.|TRBJ2-3|TRBV12-3/TRBV12-4
CASSLGSGGATTQYF
TGTGCCAGCAGTTTAGGCAGCGGGGGGGCGACTACGCAGTATTTT
>TRBD1|.|TRBJ2-1|TRBV3-1
CASSPQGADEQFF
TGTGCCAGCAGCCCACAGGGGGCGGATGAGCAGTTCTTC
>.|few|TRBJ2-7|TRBV30
CAWAQVYDREQYF
TGTGCTTGGGCACAGGTCTACGATAGGGAGCAGTACTTC
>.|.|TRBJ1-2|TRBV24-1
CATSDKTVTYGYTF
TGTGCCACCAGTGACAAGACAGTCACCTATGGCTACACCTTC
>.|.|TRBJ2-7|TRBV5-1
CASRSTSYEQYF
TGCGCCAGCAGAAGCACCAGCTACGAGCAGTACTTC
>.|.|TRBJ2-1|TRBV25-1
CASSELGESSYNEQFF
TGTGCCAGCAGTGAATTGGGGGAAAGCTCCTACAATGAGCAGTTCTTC
>TRBD1|few|TRBJ2-5|TRBV6-6
CASSKRQGVETQYF
TGTGCCAGCAGTAAGCGACAGGGTGTGGAGACCCAGTACTTC
>.|.|TRBJ2-5|TRBV28
CASSQTTGLEYF
TGTGCCAGCAGCCAAACAACAGGGTTGGAGTACTTC
>.|.|TRBJ2-7|TRBV20-1
CSARATGSSYEQYF
TGCAGTGCTAGAGCAACGGGGTCCTCCTACGAGCAGTACTTC
>.|few|TRBJ2-3|TRBV5-4
CASSLRADPSTDTQYF
TGTGCCAGCAGCTTGCGGGCAGATCCGAGCACAGATACGCAGTATTTT
>.|few|TRBJ1-5|TRBV6-1
CASSDRTGNQPQHF
TGTGCCAGCAGTGACCGGACAGGCAATCAGCCCCAGCATTTT
>.|.|TRBJ1-5|TRBV4-2
CASSQDRREPQHF
TGTGCCAGCAGCCAAGATCGCCGGGAGCCCCAGCATTTT
>.|.|TRBJ1-5|TRBV6-5
CASSDGGGNQPQHF
TGTGCCAGCAGTGACGGCGGGGGCAATCAGCCCCAGCATTTT